This TCR beta chain is from a study of blood T cell repertoires in COVID-19. The V end was cut by 1 base, the J end by 4 bases, with 11 bases between. CDR1 is SGHTA, CDR2 FQGNSA, per germline. CDR3 length: 15 residues. Original processing notes: Reference gene primer amplification gave estimated nucleated cell counts. The assay was immunoSEQ multiplex PCR, and TCRdb's table has in-frame clones only and misses some. That table furnishes V, J and clone size, whereas the DNA furnished D and trimming. The sample lists approximately 300,000 clones, roughly nine tenths occurring once. Recruitment covered over 20 US areas and drew participants whose ages spanned roughly 18 to 100 years.

The gene calls are TRBV7-2 and TRBJ2-1; D gene uncertain. The sequence came from a man aged 60 to 69 who had recovered from COVID-19. The material sequenced was PBMCs or T cells enriched from blood (not recorded which). This CDR3 reads CASSLVMAEYNEQFF. CDR3 in DNA: TGTGCCAGCAGCTTAGTTATGGCGGAATACAATGAGCAGTTCTTC. Supplemented by reference TRBV7-2 and TRBJ2-1, the full variable domain reads GAGVSQSPSNKVTEKGKDVELRCDPISGHTALYWYRQSLGQGLEFLIYFQGNSAPDKSGLPSDRFSAERTGGSVSTLTIQRTQQEDSAVYLCASSLVMAEYNEQFFGPGTRLTVL.